This entry concerns a single TCR beta chain. This sample stems from a study of blood T cell repertoires in COVID-19. In the study overall: Acute-phase and convalescent COVID-19 samples originated in the United States, Italy and Spain. The analysed material was cDNA or gDNA that came from T cells, B-cell-depleted T cells, or PBMCs.

Trimming stripped 10 bases from V and 6 bases from J, with 15 bases between. The CDR3 covers 12 residues. The V gene's germline CDR1 is MNHNY and CDR2 SVGAGI (reference sequence). Authors' methods: Nucleated cell counts were estimated from reference gene primer amplification. Measured with immunoSEQ multiplex PCR; TCRdb has only the in-frame clones, and not every one. V and J calls and clone size are given by that table; D and trimming were obtained from the DNA. The sample carries around 220,000 clones, roughly nine tenths recorded once. The chain carries TRBV6-6 and TRBJ1-2, with a tentative D call TRBD1 (5 bases). The origin of this receptor is a woman in her forties or fifties with acute or convalescent COVID-19. What was sequenced was peripheral blood. The CDR3 is CAIWGERDGYTF. The CDR3 nucleotides read TGTGCCATCTGGGGGGAGCGGGATGGCTACACCTTC.